One sample yielded the 18 T cell receptor beta chains listed below, sequenced in a study of blood T cell repertoires in COVID-19. Profiling relied on immunoSEQ multiplex PCR, and the TCRdb table lists in-frame clones only, not all of them. Of roughly 70,000 clones in the sample, around 82% were seen once. Sequencing was performed on peripheral blood. The source is a human donor in a cohort sampled during active COVID-19.

The rearrangement joins TRBV2 to TRBJ1-2; no firm D call. V gave up 6 bases and J gave up 4 bases, with 12 bases separating them. The germline V gene has CDR1 SNHLY and CDR2 FYNNEI. The length of the CDR3 is 13 residues. The CDR3: CASSGREAYGYTF. In DNA, the CDR3 is TGTGCCAGCAGCGGGAGGGAGGCCTATGGCTACACCTTC.

This sequence joins TRBV6-5 and TRBJ2-1; 8 bases align to TRBD2. From germline, CDR1 is MNHEY and CDR2 SVGAGI. The CDR3 totals 15 residues. Unmatched junction bases numbered 2, after V lost 0 bases and J lost 4 bases. The CDR3 sequence: CASSYSGGAYNEQFF. CDR3 nucleotide sequence: TGTGCCAGCAGTTACTCCGGGGGGGCTTACAATGAGCAGTTCTTC.

This clone was observed once. The V call is TRBV5-1, the J call TRBJ1-3; 7 bases match TRBD1. Losses at the gene ends were 4 bases for V and 0 bases for J; bases not matched to a gene: 4. The CDR3 contains 15 residues. Germline-derived CDR1 and CDR2 are SGHRS and YFSETQ. This CDR3 reads CASSQQGSSGNTIYF. The CDR3 DNA is TGCGCCAGCAGCCAACAGGGGAGCTCTGGAAACACCATATATTTT.

The CDR3 region is CASSSSGGARELFF. For the CDR3, the DNA is TGTGCCAGCAGCTCAAGCGGGGGGGCTAGGGAGCTGTTTTTT. The rearrangement joins TRBV11-1 to TRBJ2-2; the match to TRBD2 covers 10 bases. The CDR3 length is 14 residues. V trimming: 4 bases; J trimming: 9 bases; junction bases outside the gene matches: 5. CDR1 and CDR2 from the germline V gene are SGHAT and FQDESV (reference sequence). The variable domain in full, completed from reference TRBV11-1 and TRBJ2-2, reads EAEVAQSPRYKITEKSQAVAFWCDPISGHATLYWYRQILGQGPELLVQFQDESVVDDSQLPKDRFSAERLKGVDSTLKIQPAELGDSAMYLCASSSSGGARELFFGEGSRLTVL.

The rearrangement joins TRBV10-3 to TRBJ1-4; maybe TRBD1 (5 bases). Deletions cut 6 bases from V and 4 bases from J, with 12 bases between. This CDR3 has 14 amino acids. The germline CDR1 and CDR2 sequences are ENHRY and SYGVKD. CDR3 nucleotides: TGTGCCATCAGCCCGGACAACGTTAATGAAAAACTGTTTTTT. Translated, it gives CAISPDNVNEKLFF.

The chain carries TRBV11-3 and TRBJ2-7, with 7 bases matching TRBD1. This CDR3 is built from 16 residues. Germline loops: CDR1 SGHNT, CDR2 YENEEA. V lost 2 bases and J lost 2; bases outside the gene matches: 9. CDR3 in amino acids: CASSLRSGQTTYEQYF. CDR3 DNA: TGTGCCAGCAGCTTAAGGTCGGGACAGACCACCTACGAGCAGTACTTC.

This chain connects TRBV6-5 to TRBJ1-1; no firm D call. This CDR3 has 14 residues. Germline V gene lookup returns CDR1 MNHEY and CDR2 SVGAGI. Trimming cost V 6 bases and J 0 bases, with 11 bases left between them. The CDR3 loop is CASSRDTMNTEAFF. The CDR3 DNA is TGTGCCAGCAGCCGAGACACCATGAACACTGAAGCTTTCTTT.

This clone occurred a few times. The V gene is TRBV18, the J gene TRBJ2-7; no clear D gene. V gave up 0 bases and J gave up 4 bases, with 4 bases separating them. The V gene's germline CDR1 is KGHSH and CDR2 LQKENI. CDR3 size: 12 residues. In DNA form, the CDR3 reads TGTGCCAGCTCACCACCGACTTACGAGCAGTACTTC. This encodes CASSPPTYEQYF.

The chain joins TRBV19 to TRBJ2-2; D is possibly TRBD1 (6 bases). Trimming left V 2 bases short and J 2 bases short, with 21 bases between. CDR3 size: 19 residues. Germline V gene data show CDR1 as LNHDA and CDR2 as SQIVND (reference sequence). The CDR3 DNA reads as TGTGCCAGTAGTATACAGGGGCCGAACTCTAAACCCAACACCGGGGAGCTGTTTTTT. This encodes CASSIQGPNSKPNTGELFF. Together with reference TRBV19 and TRBJ2-2, the CDR3 gives the full variable domain: DGGITQSPKYLFRKEGQNVTLSCEQNLNHDAMYWYRQDPGQGLRLIYYSQIVNDFQKGDIAEGYSVSREKKESFPLTVTSAQKNPTAFYLCASSIQGPNSKPNTGELFFGEGSRLTVL.

The rearrangement links TRBV28 to TRBJ2-7; 7 bases agree with TRBD1. Trimming removed 4 bases from V and 9 bases from J; junction bases left unmatched: 9. Germline CDR1 is MDHEN and CDR2 is SYDVKM. The CDR3 length is 13 residues. CDR3 sequence: CASSSPDRLRQYF. The CDR3 nucleotides are TGTGCCAGCAGTTCGCCGGACAGGCTAAGGCAGTACTTC.

With regard to this clone: The same CDR3 can be traced to other DNA sequences in this sample. This chain links TRBV9 with TRBJ2-1; 8 bases fit TRBD2. J was trimmed by 0 bases and V by 4 bases; bases with no gene match: 3. This CDR3 has 15 amino acids. The germline CDR1 and CDR2 sequences are SGDLS and YYNGEE. The CDR3 region is CASSPSGGSYNEQFF. DNA of the CDR3: TGTGCCAGCAGCCCGAGCGGGGGCTCCTACAATGAGCAGTTCTTC.

This clone occurred once. The gene calls are TRBV3-1 (or the pseudogene TRBV3-2) and TRBJ2-1, with 11 bases matching TRBD2. The V gene's germline CDR1 is LGHDT and CDR2 YNNKEL (reference sequence). This CDR3 region has 21 residues. V was clipped by 0 bases and J by 0 bases; unmatched bases: 13. The chain's CDR3 is CASSQDVLGLAVESSYNEQFF. The DNA of the CDR3 is TGTGCCAGCAGCCAAGACGTGTTGGGACTAGCGGTTGAAAGCTCCTACAATGAGCAGTTCTTC.

The rearrangement joins TRBV19 to TRBJ1-2; 7 nucleotides align to TRBD1. The CDR3 loop spans 14 amino acids. CDR1 and CDR2 from the germline V gene are LNHDA and SQIVND (reference sequence). V lost 9 bases and J lost 7; bases outside the gene matches: 14. The DNA of the CDR3 is TGTGCCAGGATGAGGGGGCGCGTATCGTTTGGCTACACCTTC. Its protein product is CARMRGRVSFGYTF.

In its sample, this clone was seen a few times. This rearrangement joins TRBV30 to TRBJ2-7, with 9 positions matching TRBD1. Trimming took 4 bases from V and 4 from J; bases not matched to a gene: 14. The CDR3 loop spans 16 amino acids. Germline V lookup: CDR1 GTSNPN, CDR2 SVGIG (reference sequence). The CDR3 nucleotides read TGTGCCTGGACCCGTGCACCGGGACAGGGAGTTTACGAGCAGTACTTC. Its protein is CAWTRAPGQGVYEQYF.

The chain carries TRBV16 and TRBJ2-1; 9 nucleotides align to TRBD1. After removal of 3 bases from V and 7 bases from J, the junction contained 7 bases not matched to a gene. Per germline, CDR1 KGHSY and CDR2 FQNENV. There are 15 residues in the CDR3. CDR3 loop: CASSHGTGPPNEQFF. CDR3 coding DNA: TGTGCCAGCAGCCATGGGACAGGGCCCCCGAATGAGCAGTTCTTC.

This rearrangement joins TRBV6-5 to TRBJ2-6; D might be TRBD1 (5 bases). The CDR3 is 15 amino acids. V dropped 5 bases and J dropped 7 bases, with 15 bases sitting between them. The germline gives CDR1 MNHEY, CDR2 SVGAGI. The CDR3 reads CASSTGPSAANVLTF. Here the CDR3 DNA reads TGTGCCAGCAGTACAGGACCGTCTGCCGCCAACGTCCTGACTTTC.

The chain joins TRBV18 to TRBJ1-4, with D uncertain. Germline V gene sequence: CDR1 KGHSH, CDR2 LQKENI. V lost 3 bases, J lost 0 bases, and 20 bases lay in between. The CDR3 consists of 19 residues. The DNA of the CDR3 is TGTGCCAGCTCACCCATTCCTCTGGACTGGGCTGCAACTAATGAAAAACTGTTTTTT. This encodes CASSPIPLDWAATNEKLFF. The full variable domain, completed using reference TRBV18 and TRBJ1-4, is NAGVMQNPRHLVRRRGQEARLRCSPMKGHSHVYWYRQLPEEGLKFMVYLQKENIIDESGMPKERFSAEFPKEGPSILRIQQVVRGDSAAYFCASSPIPLDWAATNEKLFFGSGTQLSVL.

The chain uses TRBV28 and TRBJ2-1, with 7 nucleotides matching TRBD1. Germline V gene data show CDR1 as MDHEN and CDR2 as SYDVKM. The length of the CDR3 is 13 residues. V shed 2 bases and J 7 bases; nucleotides not matched to a gene: 2. The CDR3 DNA reads as TGTGCCAGCAGTTTAGCAGGGGGAAATGAGCAGTTCTTC. Translated: CASSLAGGNEQFF.